The rows below give T cell receptor beta chains drawn from one sample of a study of neurological immune-mediated disorders. Using its own MiXCR run on the 5' RACE reads, TCRdb lists one record per CDR3 protein. The sample contains approximately 20,000 distinct CDR3 sequences, 7% to 8.5% of which appear only once. Material for sequencing was CD8+ T cells from blood. The receptors stem from a woman aged 25 to 39 with HTLV-1-associated myelopathy (HAM/TSP). CDR3s include the opening cysteine and the closing phenylalanine or tryptophan. D genes are given only for firm matches. Clone size is stated in some rows and not others, as once, few, many or a class when expanded.

V gene	clone size	D gene	J gene	CDR3 DNA	CDR3 protein
TRBV7-9	many	NA	TRBJ2-3	TGTGCCAGCAGCTCCAGTACTAGCACAGATACGCAGTATTTT	CASSSSTSTDTQYF
TRBV9	many	TRBD2	TRBJ2-7	TGTGCCAGCAGCGCCGGGGGGGCCCGCTACGAGCAGTACTTC	CASSAGGARYEQYF
TRBV20-1	once	NA	TRBJ2-2	TGCAGTAACTTTACGAACACCGGGGAGCTGTTTTTT	CSNFTNTGELFF
TRBV30	NA	NA	TRBJ2-1	TGTGCCTGGAATACAATAGGGGATGAGCAGTTCTTC	CAWNTIGDEQFF
TRBV6-6	few	NA	TRBJ2-1	TGTGCCAGCAGCCCCGTTTGGGGGACAGAGCAGTTCTTC	CASSPVWGTEQFF
TRBV12-3/TRBV12-4	many	NA	TRBJ2-3	TGTGCCAGCAGTGGACCTGGTCCCGGGGATACGCAGTATTTT	CASSGPGPGDTQYF
TRBV15	medium-sized	TRBD1	TRBJ2-3	TGTGCCACCAGCAGTGAGAGACAGGGGGCGAGGAATACGCAGTATTTT	CATSSERQGARNTQYF
TRBV5-1	many	NA	TRBJ2-3	TGCGCCAGCAGCTTGGGGTTCACTAGCACAGATACGCAGTATTTT	CASSLGFTSTDTQYF
TRBV9	many	NA	TRBJ2-2	TGTGCCAGCAGCGCCCGGACTAGTAGGGGGTCCGGGGAGCTGTTTTTT	CASSARTSRGSGELFF
TRBV20-1	few	NA	TRBJ1-2	TGCAGTGCTAGAGCCGGGACACTGGGCTATGGCTACACCTTC	CSARAGTLGYGYTF
TRBV7-9	many	NA	TRBJ1-1	TGTGCCAGCAGCTTAGGGACAGCCGAAGCTTTCTTT	CASSLGTAEAFF
TRBV25-1	medium-sized	NA	TRBJ1-2	TGTGCCAGCAGTGAATTCCAGGTCTGGGGTGGCTACACCTTC	CASSEFQVWGGYTF
TRBV12-3/TRBV12-4	many	TRBD2	TRBJ2-1	TGTGCCAGCAGTCTGACTAGCGGGGGGGCACATGAGCAGTTCTTC	CASSLTSGGAHEQFF
TRBV20-1	few	TRBD1	TRBJ1-1	TGCAGTCCGATCCAGGGGGAGACTGAAGCTTTCTTT	CSPIQGETEAFF
TRBV20-1	many	TRBD2	TRBJ2-3	TGCAGTGCGCCTCCGACTAGCGGGGGGGCAGATACGCAGTATTTT	CSAPPTSGGADTQYF
TRBV5-1	many	NA	TRBJ2-3	TGCGCCAGCAGCTATCGACGGCCTAGCACAGATACGCAGTATTTT	CASSYRRPSTDTQYF
TRBV29-1	many	NA	TRBJ2-2	TGCAGCGTCCCCCTAGCGAACGCCGGGGAGCTGTTTTTT	CSVPLANAGELFF
TRBV2	many	TRBD1	TRBJ1-2	TGTGCCAGCATGGGGACAGACTATGGCTACACCTTC	CASMGTDYGYTF
TRBV3-1	many	TRBD1	TRBJ1-4	TGTGCCAGCAGCCCACGGACAGGGGGAGGTGAAAAACTGTTTTTT	CASSPRTGGGEKLFF
TRBV2	few	TRBD1	TRBJ2-1	TGTGCCAGCAGTGAAAAAGAATCCGGTACAGGGGGTATAGAGCAGTTCTTC	CASSEKESGTGGIEQFF
TRBV20-1	many	NA	TRBJ2-7	TGCAGTGCTAGAGGATCGGGATCGAGATACGAGCAGTACTTC	CSARGSGSRYEQYF
TRBV10-3	many	NA	TRBJ2-1	TGTGCCATCAGCAGGAACAATGAGCAGTTCTTC	CAISRNNEQFF
TRBV5-6	many	NA	TRBJ2-3	TGTGCCAGCAGCTTGGATAAGGCACCTAGCACAGATACGCAGTATTTT	CASSLDKAPSTDTQYF
TRBV12-3/TRBV12-4	many	TRBD1	TRBJ1-1	TGTGCCAGCAGGGGGGAGGGGGCTGGAGGAGATACTGAAGCTTTCTTT	CASRGEGAGGDTEAFF
TRBV5-6	many	NA	TRBJ1-5	TGTGCCAGCAGCTTGGTTGGGGACCGTGATCAGCCCCAGCATTTT	CASSLVGDRDQPQHF
TRBV28	many	NA	TRBJ1-1	TGTGCCAGCAGTTTAACAAAAAAGAACACTGAAGCTTTCTTT	CASSLTKKNTEAFF
TRBV6-5	many	TRBD1	TRBJ1-4	TGTGCCAGCAGACTGGGGACAGCAACTGAAAAACTGTTTTTT	CASRLGTATEKLFF
TRBV29-1	medium-sized	NA	TRBJ1-1	TGCAGCGTTGACCCCCACGGGGAAGCTTTCTTT	CSVDPHGEAFF
TRBV7-9	many	TRBD1	TRBJ2-6	TGTGCCAGCAGCGCCGGGACAGTAACACTCTCTGGGGCCAACGTCCTGACTTTC	CASSAGTVTLSGANVLTF
TRBV5-1	many	NA	TRBJ2-7	TGCGCCAGCAGCTACGGGGGCGGACTCTCCTACGAGCAGTACTTC	CASSYGGGLSYEQYF
TRBV11-3	many	NA	TRBJ1-1	TGTGCCAGCTCCTTAGGGACACCGGCTGAAGCTTTCTTT	CASSLGTPAEAFF
TRBV29-1	many	NA	TRBJ1-1	TGCAGCGTTGACACGGGGACTGAAGCTTTCTTT	CSVDTGTEAFF
TRBV7-9	many	NA	TRBJ1-5	TGTGCCAGCAGCTTAGGTTCAGGTAGCAATCAGCCCCAGCATTTT	CASSLGSGSNQPQHF
TRBV29-1	once	TRBD1	TRBJ2-7	TGCAGCGTTGAAGGCACCTTAAGAGGACAGGGGTACAAGCAGTACTTC	CSVEGTLRGQGYKQYF
TRBV5-6	many	TRBD1	TRBJ1-5	TGTGCCAGCAGCCTGGGACAGACTAGCAATCAGCCCCAGCATTTT	CASSLGQTSNQPQHF
TRBV5-1	few	TRBD2	TRBJ2-1	TGCGCCAGCGGACTGACTAGCGGGGGGGGGGACGAGCAGTTCTTC	CASGLTSGGGDEQFF
TRBV10-1	many	NA	TRBJ2-7	TGCGCCAGCAGTGAGGATATCAGCTACTACGAGCAGTACTTC	CASSEDISYYEQYF